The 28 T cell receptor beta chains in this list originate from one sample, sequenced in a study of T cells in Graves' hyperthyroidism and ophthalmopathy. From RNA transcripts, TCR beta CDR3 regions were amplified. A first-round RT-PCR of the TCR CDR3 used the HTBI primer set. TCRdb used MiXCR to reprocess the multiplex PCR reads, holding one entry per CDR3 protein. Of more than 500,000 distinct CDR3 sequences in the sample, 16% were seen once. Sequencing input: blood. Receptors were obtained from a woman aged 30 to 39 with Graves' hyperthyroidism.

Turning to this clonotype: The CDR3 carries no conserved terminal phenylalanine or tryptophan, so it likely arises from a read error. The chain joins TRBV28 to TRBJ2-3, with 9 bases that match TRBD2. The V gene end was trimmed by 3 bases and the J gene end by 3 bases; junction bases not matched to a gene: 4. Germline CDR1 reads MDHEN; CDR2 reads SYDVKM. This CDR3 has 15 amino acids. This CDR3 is CASSFRGRGTDTQYL. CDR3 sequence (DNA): TGTGCCAGCAGTTTTCGCGGGAGGGGTACAGATACGCAGTATCTT.

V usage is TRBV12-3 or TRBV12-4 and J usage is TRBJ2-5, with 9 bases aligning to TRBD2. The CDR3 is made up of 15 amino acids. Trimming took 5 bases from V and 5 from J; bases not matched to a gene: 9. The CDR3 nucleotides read TGTGCCAGCAGTAATTCTCATGCGGGGGGGGAGACCCAGTACTTC. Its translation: CASSNSHAGGETQYF.

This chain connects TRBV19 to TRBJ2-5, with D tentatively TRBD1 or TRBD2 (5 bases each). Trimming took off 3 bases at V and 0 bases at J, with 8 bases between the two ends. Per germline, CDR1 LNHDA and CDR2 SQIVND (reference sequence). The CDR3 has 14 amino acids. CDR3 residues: CASSMGVYQETQYF. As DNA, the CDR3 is TGTGCCAGTAGTATGGGGGTCTACCAAGAGACCCAGTACTTC.

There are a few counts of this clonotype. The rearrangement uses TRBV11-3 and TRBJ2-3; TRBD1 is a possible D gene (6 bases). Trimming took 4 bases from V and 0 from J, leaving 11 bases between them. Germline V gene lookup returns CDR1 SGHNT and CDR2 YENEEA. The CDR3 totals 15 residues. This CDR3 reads CASSSGVASTDTQYF. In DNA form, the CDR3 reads TGTGCCAGCAGCTCAGGGGTGGCTAGCACAGATACGCAGTATTTT.

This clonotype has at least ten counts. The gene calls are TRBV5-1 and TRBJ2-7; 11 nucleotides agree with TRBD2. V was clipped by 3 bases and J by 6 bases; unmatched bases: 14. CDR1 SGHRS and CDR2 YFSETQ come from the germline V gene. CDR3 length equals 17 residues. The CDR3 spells CASSSTILAGVPGEQYF. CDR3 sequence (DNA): TGCGCCAGCAGCTCCACAATACTAGCGGGAGTACCGGGCGAGCAGTACTTC. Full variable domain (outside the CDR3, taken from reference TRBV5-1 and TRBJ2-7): KAGVTQTPRYLIKTRGQQVTLSCSPISGHRSVSWYQQTPGQGLQFLFEYFSETQRNKGNFPGRFSGRQFSNSRSEMNVSTLELGDSALYLCASSSTILAGVPGEQYFGPGTRLTVT.

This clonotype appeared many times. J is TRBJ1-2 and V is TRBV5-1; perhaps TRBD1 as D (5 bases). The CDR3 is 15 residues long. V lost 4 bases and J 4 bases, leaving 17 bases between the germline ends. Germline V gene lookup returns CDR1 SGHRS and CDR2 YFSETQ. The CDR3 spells CASSPRDGSSYGYTF. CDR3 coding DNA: TGCGCCAGCAGCCCGAGGGACGGGAGTTCCTATGGCTACACCTTC. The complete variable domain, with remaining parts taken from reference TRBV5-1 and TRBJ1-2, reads KAGVTQTPRYLIKTRGQQVTLSCSPISGHRSVSWYQQTPGQGLQFLFEYFSETQRNKGNFPGRFSGRQFSNSRSEMNVSTLELGDSALYLCASSPRDGSSYGYTFGSGTRLTVV.

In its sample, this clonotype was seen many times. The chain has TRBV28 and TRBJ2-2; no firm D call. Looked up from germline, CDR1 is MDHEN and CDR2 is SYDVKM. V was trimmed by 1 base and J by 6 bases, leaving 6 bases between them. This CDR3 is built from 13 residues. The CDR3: CASSLYGAGELFF. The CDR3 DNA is TGTGCCAGCAGTTTATATGGGGCCGGGGAGCTGTTTTTT.

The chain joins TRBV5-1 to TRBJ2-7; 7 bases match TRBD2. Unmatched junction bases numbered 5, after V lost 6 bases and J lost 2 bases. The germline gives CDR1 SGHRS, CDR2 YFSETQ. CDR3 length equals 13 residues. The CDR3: CASTLAATYEQYF. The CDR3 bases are TGCGCCAGCACCCTAGCGGCAACCTACGAGCAGTACTTC.

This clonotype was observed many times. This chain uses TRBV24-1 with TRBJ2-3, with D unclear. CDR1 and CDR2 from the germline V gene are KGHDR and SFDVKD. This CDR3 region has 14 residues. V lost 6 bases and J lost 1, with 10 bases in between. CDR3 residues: CATSSIRGTDTQYF. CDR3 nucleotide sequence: TGTGCCACCAGTAGCATCAGAGGCACAGATACGCAGTATTTT.

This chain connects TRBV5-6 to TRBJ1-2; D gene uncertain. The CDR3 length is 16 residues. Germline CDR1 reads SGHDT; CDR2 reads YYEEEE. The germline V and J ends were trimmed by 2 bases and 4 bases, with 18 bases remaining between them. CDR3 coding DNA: TGTGCCAGCAGCTTATCTCGGAGGTTCACAACCTATGGCTACACCTTC. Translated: CASSLSRRFTTYGYTF.

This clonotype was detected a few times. The CDR3 protein is CASSFYGTGRTGELFF. The CDR3 DNA reads as TGTGCCAGCAGTTTTTATGGAACAGGGCGCACCGGGGAGCTGTTTTTT. This chain connects TRBV28 to TRBJ2-2; the D gene is possibly TRBD1 (6 bases). The V gene lost 3 bases and the J gene lost 4 bases, with 15 bases spanning the gap. The CDR3 has 16 amino acids. Germline V CDR1 and CDR2: MDHEN, SYDVKM. The variable domain in full, with the rest retrieved from reference TRBV28 and TRBJ2-2, is DVKVTQSSRYLVKRTGEKVFLECVQDMDHENMFWYRQDPGLGLRLIYFSYDVKMKEKGDIPEGYSVSREKKERFSLILESASTNQTSMYLCASSFYGTGRTGELFFGEGSRLTVL.

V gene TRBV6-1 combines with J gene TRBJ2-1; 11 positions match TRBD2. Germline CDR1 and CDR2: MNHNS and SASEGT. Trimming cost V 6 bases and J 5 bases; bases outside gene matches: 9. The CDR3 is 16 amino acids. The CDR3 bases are TGTGCCAGCAGGGGCTTTAGCGGGAGGGCAGACAATGAGCAGTTCTTC. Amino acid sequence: CASRGFSGRADNEQFF.

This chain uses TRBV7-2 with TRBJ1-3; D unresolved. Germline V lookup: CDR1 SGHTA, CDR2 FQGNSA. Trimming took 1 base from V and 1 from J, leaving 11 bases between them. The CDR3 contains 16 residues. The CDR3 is CASSLVREVSGNTIYF. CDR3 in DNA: TGTGCCAGCAGCTTAGTTCGAGAGGTTTCTGGAAACACCATATATTTT. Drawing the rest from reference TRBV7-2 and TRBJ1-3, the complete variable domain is GAGVSQSPSNKVTEKGKDVELRCDPISGHTALYWYRQSLGQGLEFLIYFQGNSAPDKSGLPSDRFSAERTGGSVSTLTIQRTQQEDSAVYLCASSLVREVSGNTIYFGEGSWLTVV.

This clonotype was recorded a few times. CDR3 protein: CASSLDGLAWGVRELFF. The CDR3 nucleotides read TGTGCCAGCAGCTTAGATGGGTTGGCTTGGGGTGTCAGGGAGCTGTTTTTT. This chain connects TRBV7-2 to TRBJ2-2, with D unresolved. With 1 base removed from V and 9 bases from J, the gap between germline ends came to 21 bases. This CDR3 is built from 17 residues. CDR1 and CDR2 (germline): SGHTA, FQGNSA.

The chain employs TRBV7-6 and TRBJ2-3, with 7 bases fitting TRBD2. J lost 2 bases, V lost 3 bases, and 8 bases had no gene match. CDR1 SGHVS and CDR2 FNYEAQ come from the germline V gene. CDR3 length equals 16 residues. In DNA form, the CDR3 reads TGTGCCAGCAGCTTTGCGGGAGCCCAAACCACAGATACGCAGTATTTT. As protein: CASSFAGAQTTDTQYF.

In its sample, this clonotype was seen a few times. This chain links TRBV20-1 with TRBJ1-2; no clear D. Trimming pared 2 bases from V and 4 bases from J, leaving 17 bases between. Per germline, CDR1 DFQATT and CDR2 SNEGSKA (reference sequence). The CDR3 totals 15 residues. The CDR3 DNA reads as TGCAGTGCTAGACCGGGCAGGCAGCTCGGCTATGGCTACACCTTC. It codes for CSARPGRQLGYGYTF.

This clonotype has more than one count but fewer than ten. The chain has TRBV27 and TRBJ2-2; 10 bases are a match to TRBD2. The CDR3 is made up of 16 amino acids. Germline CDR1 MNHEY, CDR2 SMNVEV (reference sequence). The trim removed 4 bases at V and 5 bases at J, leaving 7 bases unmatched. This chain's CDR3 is CASSSPGLAITGELFF. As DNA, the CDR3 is TGTGCCAGCAGTTCGCCGGGACTAGCGATTACCGGGGAGCTGTTTTTT.

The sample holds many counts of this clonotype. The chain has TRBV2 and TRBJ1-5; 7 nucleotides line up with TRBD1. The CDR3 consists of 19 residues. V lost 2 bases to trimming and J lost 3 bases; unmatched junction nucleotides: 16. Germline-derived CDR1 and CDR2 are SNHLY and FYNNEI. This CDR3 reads CASSEFQGGSPWLNQPQHF. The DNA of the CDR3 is TGTGCCAGCAGTGAATTCCAGGGGGGCTCCCCTTGGCTCAATCAGCCCCAGCATTTT.

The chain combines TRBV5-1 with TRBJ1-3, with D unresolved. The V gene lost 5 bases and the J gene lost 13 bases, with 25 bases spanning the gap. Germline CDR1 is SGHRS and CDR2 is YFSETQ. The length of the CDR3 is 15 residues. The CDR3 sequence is CASSGGVSSGKTIYF. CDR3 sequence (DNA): TGCGCCAGCAGTGGCGGCGTCAGCTCTGGAAAGACTATATATTTT.

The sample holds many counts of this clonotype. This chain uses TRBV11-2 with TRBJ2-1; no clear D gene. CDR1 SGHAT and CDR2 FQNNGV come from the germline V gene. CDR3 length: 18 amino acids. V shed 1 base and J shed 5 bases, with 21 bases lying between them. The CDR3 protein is CASSLAYQMTDIHNEQFF. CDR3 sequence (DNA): TGTGCCAGCAGCTTAGCTTACCAAATGACTGACATACACAATGAGCAGTTCTTC.

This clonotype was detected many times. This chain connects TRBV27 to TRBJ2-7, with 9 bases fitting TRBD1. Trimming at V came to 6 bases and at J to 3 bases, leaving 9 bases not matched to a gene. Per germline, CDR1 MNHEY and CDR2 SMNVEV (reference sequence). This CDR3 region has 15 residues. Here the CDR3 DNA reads TGTGCCAGCAGCTTGGGGACAGGGAGTCTCTACGAGCAGTACTTC. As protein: CASSLGTGSLYEQYF.

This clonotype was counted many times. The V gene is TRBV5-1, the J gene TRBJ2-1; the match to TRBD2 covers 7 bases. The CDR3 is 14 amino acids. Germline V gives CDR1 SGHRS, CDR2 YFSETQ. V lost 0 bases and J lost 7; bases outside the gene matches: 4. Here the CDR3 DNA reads TGCGCCAGCAGCTTGGTAGCGGGCGGGAATGAGCAGTTCTTC. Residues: CASSLVAGGNEQFF.

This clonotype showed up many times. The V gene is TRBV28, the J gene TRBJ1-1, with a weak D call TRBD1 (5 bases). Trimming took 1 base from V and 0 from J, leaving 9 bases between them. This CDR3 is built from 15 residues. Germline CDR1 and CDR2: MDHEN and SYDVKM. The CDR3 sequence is CASSLSQGLNTEAFF. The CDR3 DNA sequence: TGTGCCAGCAGTTTATCCCAGGGCTTGAACACTGAAGCTTTCTTT. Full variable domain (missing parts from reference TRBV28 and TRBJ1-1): DVKVTQSSRYLVKRTGEKVFLECVQDMDHENMFWYRQDPGLGLRLIYFSYDVKMKEKGDIPEGYSVSREKKERFSLILESASTNQTSMYLCASSLSQGLNTEAFFGQGTRLTVV.

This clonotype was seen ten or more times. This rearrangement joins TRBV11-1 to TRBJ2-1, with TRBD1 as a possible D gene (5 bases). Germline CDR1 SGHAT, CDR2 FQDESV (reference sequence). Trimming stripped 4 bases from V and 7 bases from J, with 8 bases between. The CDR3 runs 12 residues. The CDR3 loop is CASSSTENEQFF. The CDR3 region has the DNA TGTGCCAGCAGCTCGACAGAAAATGAGCAGTTCTTC.

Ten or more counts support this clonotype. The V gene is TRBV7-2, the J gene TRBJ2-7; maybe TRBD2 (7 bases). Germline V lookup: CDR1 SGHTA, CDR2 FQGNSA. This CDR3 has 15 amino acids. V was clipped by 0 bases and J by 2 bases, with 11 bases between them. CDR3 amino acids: CASSLAGGAAYEQYF. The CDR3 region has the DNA TGTGCCAGCAGCTTAGCTGGGGGGGCCGCCTACGAGCAGTACTTC.

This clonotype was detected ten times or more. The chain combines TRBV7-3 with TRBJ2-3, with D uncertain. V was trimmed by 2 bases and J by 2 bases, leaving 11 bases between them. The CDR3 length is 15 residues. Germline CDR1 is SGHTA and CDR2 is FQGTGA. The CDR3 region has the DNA TGTGCCAGCAGCTTACGTGGGCAAGTCACAGATACGCAGTATTTT. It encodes CASSLRGQVTDTQYF.

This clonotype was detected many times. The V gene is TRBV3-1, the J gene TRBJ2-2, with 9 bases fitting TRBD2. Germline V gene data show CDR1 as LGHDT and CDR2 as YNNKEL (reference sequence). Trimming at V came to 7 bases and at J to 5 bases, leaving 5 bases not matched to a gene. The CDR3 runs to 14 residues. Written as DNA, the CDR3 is TGTGCCAGCAACCCGGGACTAGCAACCGGGGAGCTGTTTTTT. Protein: CASNPGLATGELFF.

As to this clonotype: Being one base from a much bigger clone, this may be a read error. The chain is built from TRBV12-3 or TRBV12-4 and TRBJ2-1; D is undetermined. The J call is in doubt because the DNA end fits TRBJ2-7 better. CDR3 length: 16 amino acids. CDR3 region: CASRHRAGAGYNEQYF. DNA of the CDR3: TGTGCCAGCAGACACCGTGCAGGCGCTGGGTACAATGAGCAGTACTTC.